This T cell receptor (beta chain) is from a study of beta chain features in type 1 diabetes. CDR3 length: 14 amino acids. The germline gives CDR1 MDHEN, CDR2 SYDVKM. Trimming removed 4 bases from V and 7 bases from J, with 17 bases in between. The table lists this clone with a count of one. No antigen is known for it. The sequenced template was cDNA made from the entire isolated RNA. Using immunoSEQ multiplex PCR, the repertoire was profiled, and TCRdb retains in-frame clones only, with some absent. Of approximately 14,000 clones listed, approximately 69% are singletons. General study results and limits: Across all four CD4+ subsets, people with type 1 diabetes showed modestly shorter TCRB CDR3s.

What was sequenced was stem cell memory CD4+ T cells from blood. The clonotype was recovered from a woman between 18 and 29 years old with type 1 diabetes. The rearrangement joins TRBV28 to TRBJ2-7, with D perhaps TRBD2 (6 bases). The CDR3 protein is CASSSYFPRGEQYF. The CDR3 bases are TGTGCCAGCAGTTCCTATTTTCCCCGGGGGGAGCAGTACTTC.